This T cell receptor beta chain derives from a study of blood T cell repertoires in COVID-19. About the study: Nucleic acid was either cDNA or gDNA, and it came from T cells, B-cell-depleted T cells, or PBMCs.

The Seattle patients, enrolled during active infection, were followed longitudinally. Per the original methods: Using reference gene primer amplification, nucleated cell counts were estimated. The data were produced by immunoSEQ multiplex PCR, yet TCRdb's version contains in-frame clones alone and is incomplete. V and J calls and clone size are as listed in that table; D and trimming were resolved from the DNA. The sample shows tens of thousands of clones, 85% to 95% of them seen only once. Germline-derived CDR1 and CDR2 are MGHRA and YSYEKL. V shed 7 bases and J 7 bases; nucleotides not matched to a gene: 15. This CDR3 contains 16 residues.

This TCR was recovered from a woman between 65 and 79 years old with COVID-19, enrolled during active disease. Sequencing input: peripheral blood. The chain employs TRBV4-1 and TRBJ2-2; 7 positions agree with TRBD1. The CDR3 sequence: CASKEHQQGVRGELFF. DNA of the CDR3: TGCGCCAGCAAGGAGCACCAGCAGGGGGTACGCGGGGAGCTGTTTTTT.